This T cell receptor beta chain originates from a study of vaccination and CD4 T cells after COVID-19. Looking at the study overall: Convalescent donors were composed of six males and four females, of whom two were Hispanic.

Treatment denoted: roughly nine-day PBMC culture with coronavirus spike peptide pools or control peptides (ViraFEST assay). ViraFEST expanded antigen-specific T cells with peptide pools, then sequenced TCRs. The Oncomine TCR Beta short-read assay sequenced DNA from cultured CD4+ T cells. TCRdb itself ran the PCR reads through MiXCR, one entry per CDR3 protein. Here the sample spans roughly 4,000 distinct CDR3 sequences, about 41% being singletons. V lost 8 bases, J lost 1 base, and 6 bases lay in between. The CDR3 has 11 residues. Per germline, CDR1 SNHLY and CDR2 FYNNEI. Worth noting for this clonotype: The antigen remains unidentified.

This TCR was sampled from a human donor who had recovered from COVID-19. This chain uses TRBV2 with TRBJ2-7; no definite D call. The source material was CD4+ T cells from blood, cultured in vitro. CDR3 DNA sequence: TGTGCCAGCGATAATTCCTACGAGCAGTACTTC. It specifies CASDNSYEQYF.